This TCR beta chain was sequenced in a study of blood T cell repertoires in COVID-19. Study information: Sample material is recorded as cDNA or gDNA derived from T cells, B-cell-depleted T cells, or PBMCs.

Living in 24 US areas, the participants were between about 18 and 90 years of age. The recovered donors of Cohort 3 showed two negative PCRs, clearance, or symptom resolution. Original analysis: Estimates of nucleated cell counts were drawn from the amplification of reference gene primers. Using immunoSEQ multiplex PCR, the repertoire was profiled, and TCRdb retains in-frame clones only, with some absent. V and J calls and clone size are given by that table; D and trimming were obtained from the DNA. The table lists some 97,000 clones, around 85% of them singletons, with roughly 2.5% in the top ten. Per germline, CDR1 SEHNR and CDR2 FQNEAQ (reference sequence). The CDR3 runs 12 residues. Trimming stripped 6 bases from V and 5 bases from J, with 10 bases between. This clone came up many times.

The sequencing input was PBMCs or T cells enriched from blood (not recorded which). The receptor was derived from a woman between 50 and 59 years old who had recovered from COVID-19. The chain uses TRBV7-9 and TRBJ1-1; D gene uncertain. CDR3 nucleotides: TGTGCCAGCAGTTCCGGACTGACTGAAGCTTTCTTT. It translates to CASSSGLTEAFF.